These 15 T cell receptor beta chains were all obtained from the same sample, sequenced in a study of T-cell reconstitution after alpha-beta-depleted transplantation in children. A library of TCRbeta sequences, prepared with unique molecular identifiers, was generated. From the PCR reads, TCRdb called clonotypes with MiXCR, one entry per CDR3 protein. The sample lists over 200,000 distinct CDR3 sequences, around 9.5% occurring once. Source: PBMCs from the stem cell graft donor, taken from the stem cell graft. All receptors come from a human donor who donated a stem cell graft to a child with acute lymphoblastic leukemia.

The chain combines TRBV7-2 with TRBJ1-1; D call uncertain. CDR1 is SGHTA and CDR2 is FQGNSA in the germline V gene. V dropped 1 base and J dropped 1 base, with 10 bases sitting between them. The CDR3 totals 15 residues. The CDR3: CASSLDYGGNTEAFF. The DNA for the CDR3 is TGTGCCAGCAGCTTAGACTACGGCGGGAACACTGAAGCTTTCTTT.

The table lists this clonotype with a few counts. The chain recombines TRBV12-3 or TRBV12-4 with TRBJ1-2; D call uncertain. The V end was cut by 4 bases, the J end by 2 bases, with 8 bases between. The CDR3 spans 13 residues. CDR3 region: CASSWAGNYGYTF. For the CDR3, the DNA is TGTGCCAGCAGTTGGGCAGGCAACTATGGCTACACCTTC.

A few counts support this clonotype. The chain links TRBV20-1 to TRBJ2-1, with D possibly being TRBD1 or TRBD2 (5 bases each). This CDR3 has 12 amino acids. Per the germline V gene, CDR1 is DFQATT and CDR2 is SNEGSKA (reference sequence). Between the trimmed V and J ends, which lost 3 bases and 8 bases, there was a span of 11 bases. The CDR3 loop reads CSARRGVDEQFF. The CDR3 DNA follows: TGCAGTGCTAGGCGAGGGGTGGATGAGCAGTTCTTC.

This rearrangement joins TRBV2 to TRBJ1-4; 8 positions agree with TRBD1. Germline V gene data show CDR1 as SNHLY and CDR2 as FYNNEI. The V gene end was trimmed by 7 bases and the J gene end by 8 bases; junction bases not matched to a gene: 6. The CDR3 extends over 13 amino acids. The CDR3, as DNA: TGTGCCAGCAAGGGACAGGTTTCGGAAAAACTGTTTTTT. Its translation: CASKGQVSEKLFF.

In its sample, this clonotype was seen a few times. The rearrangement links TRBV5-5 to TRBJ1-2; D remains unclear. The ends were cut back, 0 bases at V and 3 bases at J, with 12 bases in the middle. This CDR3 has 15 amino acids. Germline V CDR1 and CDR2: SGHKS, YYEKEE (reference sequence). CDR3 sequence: CASSLVALGDYGYTF. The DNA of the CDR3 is TGTGCCAGCAGCTTGGTGGCACTCGGAGACTATGGCTACACCTTC.

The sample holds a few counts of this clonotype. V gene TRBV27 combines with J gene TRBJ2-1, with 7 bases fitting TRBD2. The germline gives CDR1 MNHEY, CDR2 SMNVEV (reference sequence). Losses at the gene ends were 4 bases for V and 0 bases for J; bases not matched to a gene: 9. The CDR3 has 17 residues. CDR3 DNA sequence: TGTGCCAGCAGTTCGCCTAGCGGACCCGTCTCCTACAATGAGCAGTTCTTC. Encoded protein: CASSSPSGPVSYNEQFF.

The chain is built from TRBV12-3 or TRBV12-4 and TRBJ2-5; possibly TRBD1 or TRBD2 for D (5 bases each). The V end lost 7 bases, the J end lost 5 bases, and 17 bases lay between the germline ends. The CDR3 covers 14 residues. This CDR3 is CASTWDQGVETQYF. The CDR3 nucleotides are TGTGCCAGCACCTGGGATCAGGGAGTGGAGACCCAGTACTTC.

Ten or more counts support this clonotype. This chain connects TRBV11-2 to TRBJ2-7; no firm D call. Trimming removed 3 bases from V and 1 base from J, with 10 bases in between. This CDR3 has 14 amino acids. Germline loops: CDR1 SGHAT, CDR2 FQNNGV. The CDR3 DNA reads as TGTGCCAGCAGCTTTGGACCATTTTCCTACGAGCAGTACTTC. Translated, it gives CASSFGPFSYEQYF.

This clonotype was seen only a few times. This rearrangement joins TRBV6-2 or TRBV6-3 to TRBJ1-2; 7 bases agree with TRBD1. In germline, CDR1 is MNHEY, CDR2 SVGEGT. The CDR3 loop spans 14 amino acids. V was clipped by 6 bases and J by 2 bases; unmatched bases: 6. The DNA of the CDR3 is TGTGCCAGCAGAATACAGGGGCGAAACTATGGCTACACCTTC. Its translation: CASRIQGRNYGYTF.

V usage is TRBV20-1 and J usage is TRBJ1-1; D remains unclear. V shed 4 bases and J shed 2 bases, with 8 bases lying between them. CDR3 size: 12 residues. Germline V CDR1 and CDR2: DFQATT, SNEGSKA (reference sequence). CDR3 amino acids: CSATVGNTEAFF. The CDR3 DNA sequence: TGCAGTGCTACTGTAGGAAACACTGAAGCTTTCTTT.

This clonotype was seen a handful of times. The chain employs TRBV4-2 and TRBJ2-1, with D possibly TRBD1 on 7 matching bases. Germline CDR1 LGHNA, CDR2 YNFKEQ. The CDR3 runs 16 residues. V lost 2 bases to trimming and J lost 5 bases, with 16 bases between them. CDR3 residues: CASSQSTGTSHNEQFF. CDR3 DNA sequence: TGTGCCAGCAGCCAATCGACAGGGACTTCCCACAATGAGCAGTTCTTC.

The CDR3 loop is CATSRDPSGTGYGYTF. The CDR3 nucleotides read TGTGCCACCAGCAGAGATCCGTCAGGGACGGGATATGGCTACACCTTC. This rearrangement joins TRBV15 to TRBJ1-2, with a weak D call TRBD1 (5 bases). Germline V gene lookup returns CDR1 LNHNV and CDR2 YYDKDF (reference sequence). The CDR3 contains 16 residues. V was clipped by 0 bases and J by 5 bases, with 16 bases between them. The full variable domain, in which reference TRBV15 and TRBJ1-2 provide the parts outside the CDR3, is DAMVIQNPRYQVTQFGKPVTLSCSQTLNHNVMYWYQQKSSQAPKLLFHYYDKDFNNEADTPDNFQSRRPNTSFCFLDIRSPGLGDTAMYLCATSRDPSGTGYGYTFGSGTRLTVV.

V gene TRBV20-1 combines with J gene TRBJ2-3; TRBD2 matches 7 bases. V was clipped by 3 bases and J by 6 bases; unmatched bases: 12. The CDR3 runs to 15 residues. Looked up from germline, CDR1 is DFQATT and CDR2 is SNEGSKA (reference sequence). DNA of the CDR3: TGCAGTGCTAGCCCAAGCGGGACTTTCTTGGATACGCAGTATTTT. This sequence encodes CSASPSGTFLDTQYF.

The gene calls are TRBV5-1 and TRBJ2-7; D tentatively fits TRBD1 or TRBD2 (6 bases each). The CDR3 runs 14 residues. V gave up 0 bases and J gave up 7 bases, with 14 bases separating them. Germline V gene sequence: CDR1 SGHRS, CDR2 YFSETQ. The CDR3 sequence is CASSLDPGAGEQYF. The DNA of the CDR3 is TGCGCCAGCAGCTTGGATCCAGGGGCGGGAGAGCAGTACTTC.

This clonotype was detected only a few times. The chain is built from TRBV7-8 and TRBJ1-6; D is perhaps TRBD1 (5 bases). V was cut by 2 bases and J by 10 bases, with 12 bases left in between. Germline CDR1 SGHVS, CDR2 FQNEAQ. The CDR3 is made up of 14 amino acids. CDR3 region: CASSLSTVRSPLHF. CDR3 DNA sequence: TGTGCCAGCAGCTTATCGACAGTCAGATCACCCCTCCACTTT.